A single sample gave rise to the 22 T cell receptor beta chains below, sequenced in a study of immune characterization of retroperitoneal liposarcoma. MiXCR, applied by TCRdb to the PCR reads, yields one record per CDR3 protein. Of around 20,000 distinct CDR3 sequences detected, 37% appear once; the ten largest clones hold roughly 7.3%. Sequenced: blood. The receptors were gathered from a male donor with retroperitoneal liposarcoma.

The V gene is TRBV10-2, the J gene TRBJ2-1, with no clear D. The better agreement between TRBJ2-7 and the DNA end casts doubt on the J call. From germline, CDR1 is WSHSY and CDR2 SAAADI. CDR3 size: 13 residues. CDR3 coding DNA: TGCGCCAGCAGTGTTGGATCCTACAATGAGCAGTACTTC. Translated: CASSVGSYNEQYF.

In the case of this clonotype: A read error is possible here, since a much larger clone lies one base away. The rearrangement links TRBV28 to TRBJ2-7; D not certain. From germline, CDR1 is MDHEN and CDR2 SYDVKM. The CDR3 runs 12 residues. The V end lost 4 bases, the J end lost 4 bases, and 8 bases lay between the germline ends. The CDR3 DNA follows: TGTGCCAGCAGTTCCAAAAGATACGAGCAGTACTTC. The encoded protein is CASSSKRYEQYF.

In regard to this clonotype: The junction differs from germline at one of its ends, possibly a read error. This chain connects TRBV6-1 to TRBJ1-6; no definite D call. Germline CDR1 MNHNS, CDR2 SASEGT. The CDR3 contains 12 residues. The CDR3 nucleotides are TGTGCCAGCAACGACTATAATCCACCCCTCCTCTTT. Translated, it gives CASNDYNPPLLF.

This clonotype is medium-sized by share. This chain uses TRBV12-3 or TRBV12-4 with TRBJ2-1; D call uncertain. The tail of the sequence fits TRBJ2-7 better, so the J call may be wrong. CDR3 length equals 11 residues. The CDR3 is CASSLEYEQYF. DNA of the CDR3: TGTGCCAGCAGTTTAGAATACGAGCAGTACTTC.

This chain's CDR3 is CASSWDRGSSGRAYNEQFF. CDR3 DNA sequence: TGTGCCAGCAGCTGGGACAGGGGCTCTAGCGGGAGGGCCTACAATGAGCAGTTCTTC. V usage is TRBV5-8 and J usage is TRBJ2-1, with 12 bases matching TRBD2. Germline trimming cut 3 bases from V and 2 bases from J; bases unmatched to any gene: 12. Germline V gene sequence: CDR1 SGHTS, CDR2 YDEGEE. The CDR3 loop spans 19 amino acids.

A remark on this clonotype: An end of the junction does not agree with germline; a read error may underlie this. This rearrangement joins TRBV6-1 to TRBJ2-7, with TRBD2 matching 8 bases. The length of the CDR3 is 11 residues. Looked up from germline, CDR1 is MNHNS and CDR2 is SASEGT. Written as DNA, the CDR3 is TGTGTCAGCGGACTAGCCCTCGGGCAGTACTTC. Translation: CVSGLALGQYF.

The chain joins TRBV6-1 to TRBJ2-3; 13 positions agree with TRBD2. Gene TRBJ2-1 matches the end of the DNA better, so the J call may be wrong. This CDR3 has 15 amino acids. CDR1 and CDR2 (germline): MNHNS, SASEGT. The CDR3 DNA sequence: TGTGCCAGCAGTGAAGCGCGAACTAGCGGGAGGGGGCAGTTCTTC. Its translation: CASSEARTSGRGQFF.

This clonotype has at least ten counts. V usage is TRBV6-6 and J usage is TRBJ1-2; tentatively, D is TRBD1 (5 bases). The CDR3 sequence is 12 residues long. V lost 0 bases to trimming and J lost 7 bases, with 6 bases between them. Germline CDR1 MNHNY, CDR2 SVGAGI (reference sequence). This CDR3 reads CASSYSGVGYTF. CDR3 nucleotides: TGTGCCAGCAGTTACTCGGGGGTTGGCTACACCTTC.

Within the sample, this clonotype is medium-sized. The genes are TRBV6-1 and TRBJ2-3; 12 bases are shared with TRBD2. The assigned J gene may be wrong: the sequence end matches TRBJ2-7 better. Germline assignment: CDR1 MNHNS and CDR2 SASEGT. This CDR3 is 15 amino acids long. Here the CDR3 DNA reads TGTGCCAGCAGTGGACTAGCGGGAGCCTACAATGAGCAGTACTTC. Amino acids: CASSGLAGAYNEQYF.

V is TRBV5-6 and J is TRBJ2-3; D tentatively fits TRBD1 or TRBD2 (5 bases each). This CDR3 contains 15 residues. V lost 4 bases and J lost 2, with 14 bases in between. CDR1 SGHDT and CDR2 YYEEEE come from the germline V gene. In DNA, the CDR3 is TGTGCCAGCAGCACATGGGGACGGTACACAGATACGCAGTATTTT. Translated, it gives CASSTWGRYTDTQYF.

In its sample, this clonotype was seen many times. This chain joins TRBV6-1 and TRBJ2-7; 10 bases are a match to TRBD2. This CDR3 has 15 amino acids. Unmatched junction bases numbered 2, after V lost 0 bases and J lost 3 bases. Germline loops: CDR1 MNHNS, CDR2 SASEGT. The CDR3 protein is CASSEAASGGYEQYF. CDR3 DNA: TGTGCCAGCAGTGAAGCGGCTAGCGGGGGCTACGAGCAGTACTTC.

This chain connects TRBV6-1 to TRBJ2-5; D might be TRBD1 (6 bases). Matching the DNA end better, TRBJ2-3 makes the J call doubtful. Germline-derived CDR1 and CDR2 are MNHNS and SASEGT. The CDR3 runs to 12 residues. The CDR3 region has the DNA TGTGCCAGCAGTACGGGACACCGGATGCAGTATTTT. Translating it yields CASSTGHRMQYF.

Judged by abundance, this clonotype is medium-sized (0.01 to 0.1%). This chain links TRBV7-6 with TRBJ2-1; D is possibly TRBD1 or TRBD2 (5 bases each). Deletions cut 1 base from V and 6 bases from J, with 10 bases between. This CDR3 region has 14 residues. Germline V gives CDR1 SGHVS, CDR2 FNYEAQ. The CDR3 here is CASSLGGTFNEQFF. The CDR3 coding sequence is TGTGCCAGCAGCTTAGGGGGGACGTTCAATGAGCAGTTCTTC.

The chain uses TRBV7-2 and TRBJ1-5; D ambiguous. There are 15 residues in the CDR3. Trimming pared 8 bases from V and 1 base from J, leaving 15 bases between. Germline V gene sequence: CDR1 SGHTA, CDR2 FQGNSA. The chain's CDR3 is CASSQPSGSNQPQHF. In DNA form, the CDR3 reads TGTGCCAGCTCCCAACCGTCAGGAAGCAATCAGCCCCAGCATTTT.

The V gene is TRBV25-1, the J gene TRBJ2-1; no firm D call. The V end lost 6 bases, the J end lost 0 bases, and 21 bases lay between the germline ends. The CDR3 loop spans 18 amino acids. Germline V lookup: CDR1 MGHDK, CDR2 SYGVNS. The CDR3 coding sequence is TGTGCCAGCAGGGATATACCCCAACCACCCCGCTCCTACAATGAGCAGTTCTTC. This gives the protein CASRDIPQPPRSYNEQFF.

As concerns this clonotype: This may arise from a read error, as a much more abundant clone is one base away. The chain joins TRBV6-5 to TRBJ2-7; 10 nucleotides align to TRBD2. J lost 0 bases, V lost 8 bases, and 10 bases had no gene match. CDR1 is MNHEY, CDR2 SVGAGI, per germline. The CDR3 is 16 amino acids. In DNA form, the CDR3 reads TGTGCCAGCCCCCTCCAACTAGCGGGAACCTCCTACGAGCAGTACTTC. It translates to CASPLQLAGTSYEQYF.

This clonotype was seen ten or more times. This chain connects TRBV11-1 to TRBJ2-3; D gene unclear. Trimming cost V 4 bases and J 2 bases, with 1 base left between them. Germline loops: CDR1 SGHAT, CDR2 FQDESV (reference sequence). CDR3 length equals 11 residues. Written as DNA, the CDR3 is TGTGCCAGCAGCTCCACAGATACGCAGTATTTT. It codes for CASSSTDTQYF. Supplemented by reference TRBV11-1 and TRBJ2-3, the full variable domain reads EAEVAQSPRYKITEKSQAVAFWCDPISGHATLYWYRQILGQGPELLVQFQDESVVDDSQLPKDRFSAERLKGVDSTLKIQPAELGDSAMYLCASSSTDTQYFGPGTRLTVL.

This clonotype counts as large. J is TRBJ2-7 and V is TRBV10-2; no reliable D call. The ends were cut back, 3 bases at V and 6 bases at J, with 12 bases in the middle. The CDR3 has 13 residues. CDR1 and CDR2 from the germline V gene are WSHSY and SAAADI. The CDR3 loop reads CASSETPPPEQYF. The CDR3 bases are TGCGCCAGCAGTGAAACACCTCCCCCCGAGCAGTACTTC.

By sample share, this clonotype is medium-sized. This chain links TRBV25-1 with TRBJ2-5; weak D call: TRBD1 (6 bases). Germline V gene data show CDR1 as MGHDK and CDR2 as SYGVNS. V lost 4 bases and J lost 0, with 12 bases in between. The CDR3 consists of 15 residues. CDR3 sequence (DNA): TGTGCCAGCAGTGGGCCCGGACAGTACCAAGAGACCCAGTACTTC. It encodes CASSGPGQYQETQYF.

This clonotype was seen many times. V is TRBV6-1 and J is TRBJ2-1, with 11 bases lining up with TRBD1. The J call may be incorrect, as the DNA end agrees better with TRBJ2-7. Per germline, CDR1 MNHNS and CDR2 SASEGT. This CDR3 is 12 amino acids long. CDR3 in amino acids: CATADRGHEQYF. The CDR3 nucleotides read TGTGCCACCGCGGACAGGGGGCATGAGCAGTACTTC.

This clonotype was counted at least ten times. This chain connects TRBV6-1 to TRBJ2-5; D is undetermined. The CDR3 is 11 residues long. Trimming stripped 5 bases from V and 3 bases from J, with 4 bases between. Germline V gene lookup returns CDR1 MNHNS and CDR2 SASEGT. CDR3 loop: CASSLKETQYF. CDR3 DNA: TGTGCCAGCAGTCTAAAAGAGACCCAGTACTTC.

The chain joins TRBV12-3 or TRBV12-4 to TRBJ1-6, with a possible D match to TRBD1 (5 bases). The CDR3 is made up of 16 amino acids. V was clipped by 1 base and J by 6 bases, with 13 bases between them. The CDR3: CASSLGGGSRNSPLHF. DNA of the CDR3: TGTGCCAGCAGTTTAGGCGGGGGGTCGCGTAATTCACCCCTCCACTTT.